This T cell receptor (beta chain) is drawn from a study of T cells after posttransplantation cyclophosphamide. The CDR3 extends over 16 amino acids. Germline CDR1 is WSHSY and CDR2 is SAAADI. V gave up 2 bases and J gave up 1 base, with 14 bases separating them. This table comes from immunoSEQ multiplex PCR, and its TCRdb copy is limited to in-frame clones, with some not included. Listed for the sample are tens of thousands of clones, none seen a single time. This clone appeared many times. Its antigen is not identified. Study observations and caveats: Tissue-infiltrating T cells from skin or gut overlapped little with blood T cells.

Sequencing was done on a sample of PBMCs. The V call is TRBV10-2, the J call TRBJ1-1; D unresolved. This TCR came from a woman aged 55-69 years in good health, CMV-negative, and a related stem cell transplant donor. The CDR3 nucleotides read TGCGCCAGCAGTGAGAAACGACAAATTCGGAACACTGAAGCTTTCTTT. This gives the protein CASSEKRQIRNTEAFF.